This T cell receptor (beta chain) was documented in a study of response to subunit inactivated influenza vaccine. Study-level findings and limits: There was a suggestion from the authors that each seasonal influenza vaccination recruits few new T cells.

This CDR3 is built from 14 residues. TCRdb re-derived calls from the RT-PCR reads in MiXCR, one entry per CDR3 protein. Found here are about 520,000 distinct CDR3 sequences, roughly 7.6% of them singletons; the top ten hold 10% to 15%. This clonotype was detected a few times. Its antigen is unknown. At one end the junction does not follow the germline gene, possibly because of a read error. The origin of this receptor is a man aged 50 to 69 who received an inactivated influenza vaccine. The chain links TRBV12-3 or TRBV12-4 to TRBJ2-3; 8 nucleotides agree with TRBD2. This specimen was PBMCs from blood, taken about 23 months after vaccination. The CDR3 bases are TGTGCCGGCAGTCAACGGGGGGGCGGAGATACGCAGTATTTT. Amino acid sequence: CAGSQRGGGDTQYF.